A few counts support the clone carrying this T cell receptor (beta chain). The antigen remains undetermined. This sample stems from a study of cytomegalovirus exposure and HLA in healthy donors. The primer mix had 60 Vbeta and 13 Jbeta primers. TCRdb keeps only in-frame clones here, not all; method: immunoSEQ multiplex PCR. This sample carries about 190,000 clones, over 60% of them seen once, and the ten largest clones take approximately 4.8%. Trimming cost V 4 bases and J 1 base; bases outside gene matches: 5. CDR1 is SNHLY, CDR2 FYNNEI, per germline. This CDR3 contains 15 residues. Findings and limits, study-wide: The study recorded more than 150 TCR beta chains that were cytomegalovirus-associated. Earlier results showed most TCR beta V segments being productive about 87% or about 30% of the time.

Among the donors, all were healthy bone marrow donors. The material sequenced was PBMCs. The clonotype was recovered from a man between 25 and 39 years old in good health and CMV-seropositive. The chain joins TRBV2 to TRBJ1-2; 8 bases agree with TRBD1. The CDR3 loop is CASSGRDRSNYGYTF. In DNA form, the CDR3 reads TGTGCCAGCAGTGGTCGGGACAGGAGTAACTATGGCTACACCTTC.